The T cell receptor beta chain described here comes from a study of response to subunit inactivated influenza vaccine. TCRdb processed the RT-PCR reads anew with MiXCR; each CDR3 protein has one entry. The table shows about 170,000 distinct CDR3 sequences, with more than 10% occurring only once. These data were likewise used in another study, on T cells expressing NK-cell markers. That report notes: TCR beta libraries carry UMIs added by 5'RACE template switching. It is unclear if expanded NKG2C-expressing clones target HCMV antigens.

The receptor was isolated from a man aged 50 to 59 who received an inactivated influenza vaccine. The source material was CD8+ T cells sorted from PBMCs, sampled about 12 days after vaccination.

CDR3 bases: TGTGCCAGCAGCTTAGGCCTAGCGGTGGGCGCAGATACGCAGTATTTT. This gives the protein CASSLGLAVGADTQYF. V and J are TRBV7-9 and TRBJ2-3, with 7 bases matching TRBD2. The CDR3 consists of 16 residues. V lost 1 base, J lost 4 bases, and 8 bases stayed unmatched. Germline V gene sequence: CDR1 SEHNR, CDR2 FQNEAQ (reference sequence).